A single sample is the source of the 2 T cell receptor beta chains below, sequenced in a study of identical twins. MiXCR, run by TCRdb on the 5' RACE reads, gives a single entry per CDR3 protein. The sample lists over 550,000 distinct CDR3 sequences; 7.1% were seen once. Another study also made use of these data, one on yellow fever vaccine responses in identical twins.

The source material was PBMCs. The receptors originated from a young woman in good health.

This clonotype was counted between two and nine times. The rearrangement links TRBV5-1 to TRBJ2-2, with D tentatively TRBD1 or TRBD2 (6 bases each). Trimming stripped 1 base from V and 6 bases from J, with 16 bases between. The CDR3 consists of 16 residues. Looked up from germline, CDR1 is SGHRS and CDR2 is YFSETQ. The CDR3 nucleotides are TGCGCCAGCAGCTTGTTAGGGGGGCTTGGCGCCGGGGAGCTGTTTTTT. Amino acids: CASSLLGGLGAGELFF.

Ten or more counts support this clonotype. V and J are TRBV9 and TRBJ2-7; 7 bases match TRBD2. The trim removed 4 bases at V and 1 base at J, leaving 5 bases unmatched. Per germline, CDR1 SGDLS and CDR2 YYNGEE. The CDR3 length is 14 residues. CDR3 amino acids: CASSPGLGSYEQYF. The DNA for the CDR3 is TGTGCCAGCAGCCCTGGACTAGGGTCCTACGAGCAGTACTTC. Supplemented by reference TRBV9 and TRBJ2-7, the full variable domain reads DSGVTQTPKHLITATGQRVTLRCSPRSGDLSVYWYQQSLDQGLQFLIQYYNGEERAKGNILERFSAQQFPDLHSELNLSSLELGDSALYFCASSPGLGSYEQYFGPGTRLTVT.